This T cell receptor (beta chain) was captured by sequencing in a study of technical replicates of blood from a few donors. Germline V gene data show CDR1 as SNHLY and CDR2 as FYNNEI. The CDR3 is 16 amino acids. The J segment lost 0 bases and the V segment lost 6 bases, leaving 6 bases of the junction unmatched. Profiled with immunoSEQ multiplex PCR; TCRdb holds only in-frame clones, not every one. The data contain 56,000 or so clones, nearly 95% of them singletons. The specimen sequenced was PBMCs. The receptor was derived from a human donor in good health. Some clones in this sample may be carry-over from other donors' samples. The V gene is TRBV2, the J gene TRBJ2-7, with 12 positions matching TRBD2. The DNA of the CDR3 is TGTGCCAGCAGCCACGGACTAGCGGGGAGCTCCTACGAGCAGTACTTC. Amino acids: CASSHGLAGSSYEQYF.